The rows below give T cell receptor beta chains drawn from one sample of a study of blood T cell repertoires in COVID-19. Produced via immunoSEQ multiplex PCR; TCRdb's table is partial and in-frame only. The sample has around 140,000 clones, 65% to 90% seen once; the top ten hold more than 6.5%. Sequenced sample: peripheral blood. Receptor source: a human donor in a cohort sampled during active COVID-19. Both conserved end residues are part of each CDR3. The order of the fields is V gene, J gene, clone size, D gene, CDR3 DNA, CDR3 protein. The D gene is left open where the match is weak. Only some rows state a clone size, as once, few, many or a class for expanded clones.

TRBV5-1	TRBJ2-3	-	TRBD2	TGCGCCAGCAGCATCAATGGCGGGAGGCAGGCAGATACGCAGTATTTT	CASSINGGRQADTQYF
TRBV28	TRBJ2-2	once	TRBD1	TGTGCCAGCAGTTCCGGGACAGGAGGAGCCGGGGAGCTGTTTTTT	CASSSGTGGAGELFF
TRBV6-5	TRBJ2-7	-	-	TGTGCCAGCAGTTCCGGTCCGAGCGCCTACGAGCAGTACTTC	CASSSGPSAYEQYF
TRBV4-3	TRBJ2-2	-	TRBD2	TGCGCCAGCAGCCAAAGGACTAGCGAAGACCACACCGGGGAGCTGTTTTTT	CASSQRTSEDHTGELFF
TRBV5-1	TRBJ1-5	-	-	TGCGCCAGCAGCTTGGACGCGAATCAGCCCCAGCATTTT	CASSLDANQPQHF
TRBV28	TRBJ2-7	once	TRBD1	TGTGCCAGCAGTTCGATGGGACAGGGGTTAAGCGAGCAGTACTTC	CASSSMGQGLSEQYF
TRBV7-8	TRBJ1-1	-	-	TGTGCCAGCAGCCGACAAGGGGGGAACACTGAAGCTTTCTTT	CASSRQGGNTEAFF
TRBV19	TRBJ2-2	-	TRBD2	TGTGCCAGTAGTATAGCCGGACTAGCGGGTACGATAACCGGGGAGCTGTTTTTT	CASSIAGLAGTITGELFF
TRBV7-2	TRBJ1-2	once	TRBD1	TGTGCCAGCAGCCCGCAGACAGGGAACTATGGCTACACCTTC	CASSPQTGNYGYTF
TRBV13	TRBJ2-5	-	TRBD1	TGTGCCAGCAGCTCACGACAGGGGGGGGAGACCCAGTACTTC	CASSSRQGGETQYF
TRBV6-2/TRBV6-3	TRBJ2-1	-	TRBD1	TGTGCCAGCAGTGTTGACAGGGGGCTATCCAATGAGCAGTTCTTC	CASSVDRGLSNEQFF
TRBV9	TRBJ2-3	-	TRBD2	TGTGCCAGCAGCCCACCCGCGCGGGGGGTCACAGATACGCAGTATTTT	CASSPPARGVTDTQYF
TRBV3-1/TRBV3-2	TRBJ2-6	-	TRBD1	TGTGCCAGCGACAGGGGCGGCTCTGGGGCCAACGTCCTGACTTTC	CASDRGGSGANVLTF
TRBV7-9	TRBJ1-4	-	TRBD1	TGTGCCAGCAGCGCACAGGGGGAGAAACTGTTTTTT	CASSAQGEKLFF
TRBV11-2	TRBJ2-1	few	TRBD2	TGTGCCAGCAGCTTGGGACTAGCGGGAGTCGTCAATGAGCAGTTCTTC	CASSLGLAGVVNEQFF
TRBV9	TRBJ2-1	-	TRBD1	TGTGCCAGCAGCCAAGGACAGGGGCAGTTCTTC	CASSQGQGQFF
TRBV9	TRBJ2-1	few	-	TGTGCCAGCAGCGCCCTTACCTACAATGAGCAGTTCTTC	CASSALTYNEQFF
TRBV9	TRBJ1-3	-	-	TGTGCCAGCAGCGTAGGGGGCCCAAGGAACACCATATATTTT	CASSVGGPRNTIYF
TRBV7-9	TRBJ2-7	-	-	TGTGCCAGCAGTCGGTTAGGTAGAGGGGGACACGAGCAGTACTTC	CASSRLGRGGHEQYF
TRBV7-2	TRBJ2-7	-	TRBD1	TGTGCCAGCAGCTTAGGGGGACAGGGGCGGAACGAGCAGTACTTC	CASSLGGQGRNEQYF
TRBV28	TRBJ1-2	few	-	TGTGCCGGCGGCCAGAACTATGGCTACACCTTC	CAGGQNYGYTF
TRBV20-1	TRBJ2-7	-	TRBD1	TGCAGTGCTAGTGACAGGGGGCTGTCCTACGAGCAGTACTTC	CSASDRGLSYEQYF
TRBV28	TRBJ1-5	-	TRBD1	TGTGCCAGCAGTTTAGCAGGGGGGAGCAATCAGCCCCAGCATTTT	CASSLAGGSNQPQHF
TRBV28	TRBJ2-7	once	-	TGTGCCAGCAGTTTGGTCTCAGACTACGAGCAGTACTTC	CASSLVSDYEQYF